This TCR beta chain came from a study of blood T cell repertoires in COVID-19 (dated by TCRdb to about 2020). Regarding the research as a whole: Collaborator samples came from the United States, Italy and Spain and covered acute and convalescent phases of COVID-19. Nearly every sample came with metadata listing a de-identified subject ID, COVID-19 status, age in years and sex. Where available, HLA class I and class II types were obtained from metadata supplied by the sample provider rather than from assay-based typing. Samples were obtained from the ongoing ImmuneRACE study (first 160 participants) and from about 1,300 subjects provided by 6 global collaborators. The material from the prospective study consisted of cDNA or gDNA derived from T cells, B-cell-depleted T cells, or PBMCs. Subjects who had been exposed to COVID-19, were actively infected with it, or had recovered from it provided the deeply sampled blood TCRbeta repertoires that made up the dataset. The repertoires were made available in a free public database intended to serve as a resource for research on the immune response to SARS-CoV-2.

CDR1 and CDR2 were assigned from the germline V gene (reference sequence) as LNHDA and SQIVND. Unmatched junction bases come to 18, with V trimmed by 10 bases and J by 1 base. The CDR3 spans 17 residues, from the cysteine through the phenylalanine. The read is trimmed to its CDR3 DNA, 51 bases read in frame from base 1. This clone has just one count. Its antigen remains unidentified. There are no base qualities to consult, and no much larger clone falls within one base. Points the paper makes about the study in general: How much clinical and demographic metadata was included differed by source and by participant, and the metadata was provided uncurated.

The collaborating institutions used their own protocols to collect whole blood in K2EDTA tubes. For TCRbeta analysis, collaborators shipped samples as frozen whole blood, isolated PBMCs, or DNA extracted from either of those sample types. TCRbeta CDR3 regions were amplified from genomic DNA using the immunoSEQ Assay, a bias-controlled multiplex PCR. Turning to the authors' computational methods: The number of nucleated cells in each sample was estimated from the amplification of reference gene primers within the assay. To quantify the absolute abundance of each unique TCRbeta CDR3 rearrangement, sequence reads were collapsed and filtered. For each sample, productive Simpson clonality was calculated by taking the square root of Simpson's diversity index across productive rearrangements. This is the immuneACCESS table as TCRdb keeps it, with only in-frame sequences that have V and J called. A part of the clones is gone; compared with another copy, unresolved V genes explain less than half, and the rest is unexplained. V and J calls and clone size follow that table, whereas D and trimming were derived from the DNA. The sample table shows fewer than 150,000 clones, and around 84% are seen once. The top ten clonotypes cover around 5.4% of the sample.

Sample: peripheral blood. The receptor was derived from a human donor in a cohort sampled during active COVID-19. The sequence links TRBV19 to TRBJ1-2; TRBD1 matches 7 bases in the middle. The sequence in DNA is TGTGCCACCAACGGGTGGACAGGTCCCTCAATTAACTATGGCTACACCTTC. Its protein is CATNGWTGPSINYGYTF.